A selection of T cell receptor beta chains follows, all from one sample in a study of cytomegalovirus exposure and HLA in healthy donors. Generated by immunoSEQ multiplex PCR, the TCRdb table keeps only in-frame clones and is missing some. Of more than 130,000 clones listed, around 76% were seen once; the top ten hold 3.5% to 5%. Sequenced sample: PBMCs. Every receptor here comes from a man younger than 30 in good health and CMV-seronegative. CDR3s include the opening cysteine and the closing phenylalanine or tryptophan. The order of the fields is V gene, D gene, clone size, J gene, CDR3 protein, CDR3 DNA. A D gene is named only where the DNA matches it firmly. Not every row has a clone size; where given, it reads once, few, many or a size class.

>TRBV7-9|TRBD1|NA|TRBJ2-5
CASNAGQGAVETQYF
TGTGCCAGCAACGCCGGACAGGGGGCAGTAGAGACCCAGTACTTC
>TRBV7-6|TRBD1|few|TRBJ2-2
CASSFGQGAGGELFF
TGTGCCAGCAGCTTCGGACAGGGGGCCGGCGGGGAGCTGTTTTTT
>TRBV30|NA|NA|TRBJ1-3
CAWINRAGNTIYF
TGTGCCTGGATTAACAGGGCTGGAAACACCATATATTTT
>TRBV7-9|NA|NA|TRBJ2-1
CASSYLRGNEQFF
TGTGCCAGCAGCTATCTCCGGGGCAATGAGCAGTTCTTC
>TRBV21-1|NA|few|TRBJ1-2
CASSKNDAGSLYGYTF
TGTGCCAGCAGCAAAAATGATGCGGGCTCCCTTTATGGCTACACCTTC
>TRBV11-3|NA|few|TRBJ1-2
CASSAPNRRGYTF
TGTGCCAGCAGCGCGCCGAATAGGAGGGGCTACACCTTC
>TRBV11-3|TRBD2|NA|TRBJ2-2
CASSLSEGGPGELFF
TGTGCCAGCAGCTTAAGTGAGGGAGGGCCCGGGGAGCTGTTTTTT
>TRBV5-3|TRBD2|NA|TRBJ2-2
CARSWELAANTGELFF
TGTGCCAGAAGCTGGGAACTAGCGGCGAACACCGGGGAGCTGTTTTTT
>TRBV27|TRBD1|NA|TRBJ1-1
CATLSGQKNTEAFF
TGTGCCACCCTTTCGGGACAGAAGAACACTGAAGCTTTCTTT
>TRBV9|TRBD1|once|TRBJ2-4
CASSSRQGTKNIQYF
TGTGCCAGCAGCTCCAGACAGGGTACCAAAAACATTCAGTACTTC
>TRBV2|NA|NA|TRBJ1-4
CASSEQGSEEKLFF
TGTGCCAGCAGTGAACAGGGATCGGAGGAAAAACTGTTTTTT
>TRBV6-5|NA|NA|TRBJ2-1
CASRNGVMNEQFF
TGTGCCAGCAGAAACGGGGTGATGAATGAGCAGTTCTTC
>TRBV5-6|TRBD1|NA|TRBJ1-6
CASSLTGGSNNSPLHF
TGTGCCAGCAGCTTGACAGGGGGTTCCAATAATTCACCCCTCCACTTT
>TRBV29-1|NA|NA|TRBJ1-4
CSVERQRPNEKLFF
TGCAGCGTTGAACGGCAGAGGCCTAATGAAAAACTGTTTTTT
>TRBV6-5|NA|NA|TRBJ2-7
CASSLGAGYEQYF
TGTGCCAGCAGCCTAGGAGCTGGGTACGAGCAGTACTTC
>TRBV19|TRBD1|once|TRBJ1-6
CASSILPGGNSPLHF
TGTGCCAGTAGTATCTTACCAGGGGGGAATTCACCCCTCCACTTT
>TRBV5-1|NA|NA|TRBJ2-4
CASSLATSRLAPGIQYF
TGCGCCAGCAGCTTGGCGACGAGCAGACTCGCCCCTGGCATTCAGTACTTC
>TRBV19|NA|NA|TRBJ1-4
CASSMTVTTHEKLFF
TGTGCCAGTAGTATGACAGTTACCACGCATGAAAAACTGTTTTTT
>TRBV30|NA|NA|TRBJ1-3
CAWSVGGYGNTIYF
TGTGCCTGGAGTGTCGGGGGATATGGAAACACCATATATTTT
>TRBV5-6|TRBD2|NA|TRBJ2-1
CASSLAGLAGDNEQFF
TGTGCCAGCAGCTTGGCGGGGCTAGCGGGGGACAATGAGCAGTTCTTC
>TRBV10-3|TRBD1|few|TRBJ2-7
CAISDLAGGYEQYF
TGTGCCATCAGTGATCTGGCAGGGGGCTACGAGCAGTACTTC
>TRBV27|TRBD1|NA|TRBJ1-1
CASRPETGRRDTEAFF
TGTGCCAGCAGGCCTGAGACAGGGAGACGGGACACTGAAGCTTTCTTT
>TRBV13|NA|NA|TRBJ1-1
CASSSRGFAEAFF
TGTGCCAGCAGCTCTAGGGGGTTTGCTGAAGCTTTCTTT
>TRBV6-1|NA|NA|TRBJ1-1
CASSEQAMNTEAFF
TGTGCCAGCAGCGAACAAGCCATGAACACTGAAGCTTTCTTT
>TRBV5-6|TRBD2|NA|TRBJ2-1
CASSWGGSSYNEQFF
TGTGCCAGCAGCTGGGGCGGGAGCTCCTACAATGAGCAGTTCTTC
>TRBV10-3|TRBD1|NA|TRBJ1-2
CAIRDRAGVGYGYTF
TGTGCCATCAGGGACAGGGCGGGTGTCGGCTATGGCTACACCTTC
>TRBV5-6|TRBD1|NA|TRBJ1-4
CASSLWAQGGTTNEKLFF
TGTGCCAGCAGCTTGTGGGCTCAGGGGGGAACAACTAATGAAAAACTGTTTTTT
>TRBV19|TRBD2|NA|TRBJ2-1
CASSIDGLGGDEQFF
TGTGCCAGTAGTATAGATGGACTAGGTGGGGATGAGCAGTTCTTC
>TRBV6-5|TRBD1|NA|TRBJ1-5
CASSSDRGIQPQHF
TGTGCCAGCAGCTCTGACAGGGGCATCCAGCCCCAGCATTTT
>TRBV28|NA|NA|TRBJ2-7
CASSLTGSSYEQYF
TGTGCCAGCAGTTTAACAGGGTCCTCCTACGAGCAGTACTTC
>TRBV28|TRBD1|NA|TRBJ1-5
CASRATGGQQPQHF
TGTGCCAGCAGAGCGACAGGGGGCCAACAGCCCCAGCATTTT
>TRBV25-1|TRBD2|NA|TRBJ2-1
CASSPGTSGYNEQFF
TGTGCCAGCAGCCCCGGGACTAGCGGCTACAATGAGCAGTTCTTC
>TRBV27|NA|NA|TRBJ1-2
CASSFYLGHGYTF
TGTGCCAGCAGTTTTTATTTGGGGCATGGCTACACCTTC
>TRBV6-5|NA|once|TRBJ1-3
CASSYRQTSSGNTIYF
TGTGCCAGCAGTTATCGACAGACAAGCTCTGGAAACACCATATATTTT
>TRBV9|NA|NA|TRBJ2-7
CASSVGRGSYEQYF
TGTGCCAGCAGCGTAGGGCGGGGCTCCTACGAGCAGTACTTC
>TRBV7-9|TRBD2|few|TRBJ2-7
CPSSSTSAQDGYEQYF
TGTCCCAGCAGCTCCACTAGCGCTCAAGACGGTTACGAGCAGTACTTC